The 24 T cell receptor beta chains presented below share a single source sample, sequenced in a study of PD-1 blockade in classical Hodgkin lymphoma. Only in-frame clones appear in the TCRdb table, and some are missing; sequencing was by immunoSEQ multiplex PCR. Of about 110,000 clones in the sample, 89% were seen once. No patient escaped relapse after autologous stem cell transplantation, and brentuximab vedotin exposure varied. Specimen: peripheral blood mononuclear cells (PBMCs), collected before the second cycle of nivolumab. The receptors come from a human donor with classical Hodgkin lymphoma.

The gene calls are TRBV7-9 and TRBJ2-1; 13 positions match TRBD2. The CDR3 length is 19 residues. Trimming took 6 bases from V and 0 from J; bases not matched to a gene: 11. Germline V gives CDR1 SEHNR, CDR2 FQNEAQ (reference sequence). CDR3 sequence: CASRASGTSGMVSYNEQFF. CDR3 nucleotides: TGTGCCAGCAGAGCCTCCGGGACTAGCGGGATGGTCTCCTACAATGAGCAGTTCTTC.

This clone was counted once. The V and J genes are TRBV5-8 and TRBJ1-3, with a tentative D call TRBD1 (5 bases). This CDR3 region has 14 residues. Trimming stripped 4 bases from V and 5 bases from J, with 13 bases between. Germline-derived CDR1 and CDR2 are SGHTS and YDEGEE. CDR3 sequence: CASSPGGARNTIYF. The CDR3 DNA reads TGTGCCAGCAGCCCCGGCGGGGCCAGAAACACCATATATTTT.

The DNA for the CDR3 is TGTGCCAGCAGCTTAGATGGGACTAGCGGGAGGGCAAATGAGCAGTTCTTC. Its protein is CASSLDGTSGRANEQFF. The chain links TRBV7-9 to TRBJ2-1; 16 bases match TRBD2. The germline V gene encodes CDR1 SEHNR and CDR2 FQNEAQ (reference sequence). Unmatched junction bases numbered 4, after V lost 1 base and J lost 7 bases. There are 17 residues in the CDR3.

The rearrangement links TRBV14 to TRBJ1-2, with 9 bases fitting TRBD1. Germline CDR1 reads SGHDN; CDR2 reads FVKESK. The CDR3 consists of 13 residues. Trimming took 8 bases from V and 5 from J; bases not matched to a gene: 6. CDR3 region: CASSRQGDYGYTF. The CDR3 DNA reads TGTGCCAGCTCAAGACAGGGGGATTATGGCTACACCTTC. Together with reference TRBV14 and TRBJ1-2, the CDR3 gives the full variable domain: EAGVTQFPSHSVIEKGQTVTLRCDPISGHDNLYWYRRVMGKEIKFLLHFVKESKQDESGMPNNRFLAERTGGTYSTLKVQPAELEDSGVYFCASSRQGDYGYTFGSGTRLTVV.

This clone was recorded only once. The J gene is TRBJ2-1, the V gene TRBV19; no clear D. Germline CDR1 reads LNHDA; CDR2 reads SQIVND (reference sequence). Trimming pared 3 bases from V and 8 bases from J, leaving 11 bases between. The CDR3 spans 13 residues. This CDR3 reads CASSISGGDEQFF. The CDR3 DNA follows: TGTGCCAGTAGTATTTCGGGTGGGGATGAGCAGTTCTTC.

V usage is TRBV7-2 and J usage is TRBJ2-5; tentatively, D is TRBD2 (5 bases). CDR3 length: 13 residues. CDR1 and CDR2 (germline): SGHTA, FQGNSA. Trimming left V 4 bases short and J 5 bases short, with 11 bases between. CDR3 DNA: TGTGCCAGCAGCTCCACTAGTTGGGAGACCCAGTACTTC. Its protein is CASSSTSWETQYF.

V usage is TRBV19 and J usage is TRBJ1-3; D gene unclear. CDR1 is LNHDA and CDR2 is SQIVND in the germline V gene (reference sequence). V lost 5 bases, J lost 0 bases, and 14 bases lay in between. CDR3 size: 16 residues. The CDR3 protein is CASSYRPHSSGNTIYF. The CDR3 coding sequence is TGTGCCAGTAGTTACCGGCCCCATTCCTCTGGAAACACCATATATTTT. The complete variable domain, with remaining parts taken from reference TRBV19 and TRBJ1-3, reads DGGITQSPKYLFRKEGQNVTLSCEQNLNHDAMYWYRQDPGQGLRLIYYSQIVNDFQKGDIAEGYSVSREKKESFPLTVTSAQKNPTAFYLCASSYRPHSSGNTIYFGEGSWLTVV.

The chain has TRBV14 and TRBJ1-2; D not resolved. The germline V gene encodes CDR1 SGHDN and CDR2 FVKESK. With 0 bases removed from V and 7 bases from J, the gap between germline ends came to 9 bases. The CDR3 contains 13 residues. This CDR3 is CASSQESSPGYTF. CDR3 DNA: TGTGCCAGCAGCCAAGAGTCATCTCCTGGCTACACCTTC.

The V gene is TRBV4-1, the J gene TRBJ2-5, with TRBD1 matching 7 bases. The CDR3 is made up of 18 amino acids. Germline V gene lookup returns CDR1 MGHRA and CDR2 YSYEKL. V lost 1 base to trimming and J lost 1 base; unmatched junction nucleotides: 12. Here the CDR3 DNA reads TGCGCCAGCAGCCAAGGAATTTACAGGGGCCCCACCCAAGAGACCCAGTACTTC. Translation gives CASSQGIYRGPTQETQYF.

The rearrangement links TRBV2 to TRBJ1-2; 7 nucleotides line up with TRBD1. The CDR3 is 17 residues long. V shed 0 bases, J shed 8 bases, and the junction held 15 bases outside the gene matches. CDR1 is SNHLY and CDR2 is FYNNEI in the germline V gene. DNA for the CDR3: TGTGCCAGCAGTGAAGCACAGACTGGGACAGCCCGACGAGGCTACACCTTC. Residues: CASSEAQTGTARRGYTF.

The chain links TRBV6-5 to TRBJ2-7, with TRBD1 matching 7 bases. Germline CDR1 reads MNHEY; CDR2 reads SVGAGI. The V and J ends lost 6 bases and 7 bases, in that order; junction bases with no gene match: 9. There are 13 residues in the CDR3. The CDR3 loop reads CASRRHGDREQYF. For the CDR3, the DNA is TGTGCCAGCAGACGCCATGGGGACAGAGAGCAGTACTTC.

V gene TRBV4-1 combines with J gene TRBJ1-5, with D possibly matching TRBD1 (5 bases). V was trimmed by 5 bases and J by 7 bases, leaving 15 bases between them. The CDR3 is 14 residues long. Per the germline V gene, CDR1 is MGHRA and CDR2 is YSYEKL. The CDR3 nucleotides are TGCGCCAGCAGCTCAACAGGTCAAGGACAGCCCCAGCATTTT. It translates to CASSSTGQGQPQHF.

The gene calls are TRBV29-1 and TRBJ1-1; tentatively, D is TRBD1 (6 bases). This CDR3 has 11 amino acids. V was trimmed by 5 bases and J by 7 bases, leaving 11 bases between them. The germline V gene encodes CDR1 SQVTM and CDR2 ANQGSEA. The CDR3 region is CSVLQGIEAFF. For the CDR3, the DNA is TGCAGCGTTCTGCAGGGGATTGAAGCTTTCTTT.

The V and J genes are TRBV5-1 and TRBJ2-5; tentatively, D is TRBD1 or TRBD2 (5 bases each). The CDR3 sequence is 18 residues long. The V gene lost 5 bases and the J gene lost 3 bases, with 26 bases spanning the gap. CDR1 is SGHRS, CDR2 YFSETQ, per germline. The CDR3 DNA reads TGCGCCAGCAGTTCAGCCCCGGTACTAGACAGCTTAAAAGAGACCCAGTACTTC. Its translation is CASSSAPVLDSLKETQYF.

The rearrangement links TRBV7-2 to TRBJ2-3; D remains unclear. V was pared by 7 bases and J by 2 bases, with 13 bases between. Per the germline V gene, CDR1 is SGHTA and CDR2 is FQGNSA. The CDR3 is made up of 14 amino acids. The DNA for the CDR3 is TGTGCCAGCACCCTCCCGCGGCTCACAGATACGCAGTATTTT. This translates into CASTLPRLTDTQYF.

The J gene is TRBJ1-4, the V gene TRBV28; D is undetermined. Germline CDR1 MDHEN, CDR2 SYDVKM. Trimming took 6 bases from V and 7 from J, leaving 15 bases between them. The CDR3 spans 14 residues. CDR3 coding DNA: TGTGCCAGCAGACATCTCATCGGGAGTGAAAAACTGTTTTTT. This translates into CASRHLIGSEKLFF.

The chain carries TRBV4-2 and TRBJ2-3; 12 positions agree with TRBD2. Germline trimming cut 4 bases from V and 0 bases from J; bases unmatched to any gene: 5. The germline V gene encodes CDR1 LGHNA and CDR2 YNFKEQ. This CDR3 has 17 amino acids. This chain's CDR3 is CASSRLAGAVSTDTQYF. The CDR3 nucleotides are TGTGCCAGCAGCCGACTAGCGGGAGCGGTTAGCACAGATACGCAGTATTTT.

The rearrangement joins TRBV21-1 to TRBJ2-1; the D call of TRBD1 is as the table states it, not checked on the DNA. TRBV21-1 is tagged as a pseudogene. This CDR3 contains 14 residues. CDR3 DNA sequence: TGTGCCAGCAGCCAAAGACCAGGGGACCATGAGCAGTTCTTC. Translation: CASSQRPGDHEQFF.

The chain recombines TRBV4-3 with TRBJ1-4, with D hard to call. This CDR3 comprises 17 residues. CDR1 is LGHNA, CDR2 YSLEER, per germline. The germline V and J ends were trimmed by 0 bases and 7 bases, with 18 bases remaining between them. The CDR3 DNA reads TGCGCCAGCAGCCAAGAAGGGTCGGGTCAGGTGGCTGAAAAACTGTTTTTT. Its translation is CASSQEGSGQVAEKLFF.

CDR3 sequence: CASSTGQGERYAEAFF. Here the CDR3 DNA reads TGCGCCAGCAGCACCGGACAGGGGGAGAGGTACGCTGAAGCTTTCTTT. The V and J genes are TRBV5-1 and TRBJ1-1; 10 bases map to TRBD1. Trimming removed 4 bases from V and 6 bases from J; junction bases left unmatched: 12. In germline, CDR1 is SGHRS, CDR2 YFSETQ. CDR3 size: 16 residues.

The chain uses TRBV6-6 and TRBJ2-7; tentatively, D is TRBD2 (7 bases). The CDR3 covers 16 residues. Germline loops: CDR1 MNHNY, CDR2 SVGAGI (reference sequence). V lost 5 bases and J lost 4, with 21 bases in between. CDR3 nucleotide sequence: TGTGCCAGCAGTCGTCCTACCAGCGGGACACCTTACGAGCAGTACTTC. Translation: CASSRPTSGTPYEQYF.

This chain uses TRBV19 with TRBJ2-7; perhaps TRBD1 as D (6 bases). The germline V gene has CDR1 LNHDA and CDR2 SQIVND (reference sequence). The CDR3 contains 16 residues. Trimming cost V 0 bases and J 3 bases, with 15 bases left between them. The CDR3 here is CASSIDLVTGVYEQYF. CDR3 nucleotide sequence: TGTGCCAGTAGTATAGACCTAGTGACAGGTGTCTACGAGCAGTACTTC.

Here the CDR3 reads CASSKAPADPEAKNIQYF. The DNA of the CDR3 is TGTGCCAGCAGCAAAGCCCCCGCAGACCCTGAAGCCAAAAACATTCAGTACTTC. The genes are TRBV21-1 and TRBJ2-4. TRBV21-1 is tagged as a pseudogene. This CDR3 is built from 18 residues.

The CDR3: CASSLASPGANVLTF. The CDR3 region has the DNA TGCGCCAGCAGCTTGGCCAGTCCAGGGGCCAACGTCCTGACTTTC. The chain couples TRBV5-1 to TRBJ2-6, with D unresolved. V was cut by 0 bases and J by 4 bases, with 8 bases left in between. Germline assignment: CDR1 SGHRS and CDR2 YFSETQ. This CDR3 region has 15 residues.